This T cell receptor beta chain comes out of a study of T-cell reconstitution after alpha-beta-depleted transplantation in children. A TCRbeta library incorporating unique molecular identifiers was prepared. MiXCR, run by TCRdb on the PCR reads, gives a single entry per CDR3 protein. Of around 960,000 distinct CDR3 sequences in the sample, around 30% were seen once. Study outcomes and limitations: Elevated TCRbeta diversity at day 60 was traced, in some patients, to surviving recipient T cells and thymic progenitors. Newly made T cells mostly supplied T-cell counts and diversity one year after transplant.

This clonotype appeared a few times. Antigen unknown. The CDR3 extends over 14 amino acids. Germline CDR1 DFQATT, CDR2 SNEGSKA (reference sequence). Deletions cut 3 bases from V and 1 base from J, with 10 bases between. The rearrangement uses TRBV20-1 and TRBJ1-5; D possibly corresponds to TRBD1 (6 bases). The sequences come from PBMCs, mostly from graft donor cells, collected 360 days after TCRalphabeta/CD19-depleted stem cell transplant. The sequence came from a boy in the first two years of life who had a stem cell transplant for SCID, so the T cells may come from the graft donor. Written as DNA, the CDR3 is TGCAGTGCTAGGCAGGGGTTCAGCAATCAGCCCCAGCATTTT. As protein: CSARQGFSNQPQHF.